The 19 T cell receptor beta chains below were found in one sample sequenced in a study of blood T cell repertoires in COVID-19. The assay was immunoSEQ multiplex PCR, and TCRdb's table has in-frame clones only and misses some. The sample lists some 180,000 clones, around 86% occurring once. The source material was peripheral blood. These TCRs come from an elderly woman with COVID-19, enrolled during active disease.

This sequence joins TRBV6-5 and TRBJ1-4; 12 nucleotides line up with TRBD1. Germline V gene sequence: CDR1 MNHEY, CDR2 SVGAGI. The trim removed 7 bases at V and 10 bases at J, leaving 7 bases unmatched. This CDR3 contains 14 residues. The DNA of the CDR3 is TGTGCCAGCACTAGGGGACAGGGGGCAAGAAAACTGTTTTTT. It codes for CASTRGQGARKLFF.

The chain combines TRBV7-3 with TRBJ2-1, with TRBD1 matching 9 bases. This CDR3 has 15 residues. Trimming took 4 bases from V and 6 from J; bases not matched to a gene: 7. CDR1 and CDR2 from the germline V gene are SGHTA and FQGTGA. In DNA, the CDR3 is TGTGCCAGCAGCTCACAGGGGGCGGTAGGCAATGAGCAGTTCTTC. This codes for CASSSQGAVGNEQFF.

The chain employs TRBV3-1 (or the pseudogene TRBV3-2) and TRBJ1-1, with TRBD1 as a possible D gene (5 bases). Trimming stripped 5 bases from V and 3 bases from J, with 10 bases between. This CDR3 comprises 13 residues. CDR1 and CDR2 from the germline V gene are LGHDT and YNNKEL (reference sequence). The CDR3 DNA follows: TGTGCCAGCAGCTCAGGGAGGTACACTGAAGCTTTCTTT. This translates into CASSSGRYTEAFF.

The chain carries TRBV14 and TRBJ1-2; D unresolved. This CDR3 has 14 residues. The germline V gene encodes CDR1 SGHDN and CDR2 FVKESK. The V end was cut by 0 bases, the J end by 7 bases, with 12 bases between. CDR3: CASSQDGGSSGYTF. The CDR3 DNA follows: TGTGCCAGCAGCCAAGATGGAGGGTCCAGTGGCTACACCTTC. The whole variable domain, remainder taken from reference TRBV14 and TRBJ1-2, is EAGVTQFPSHSVIEKGQTVTLRCDPISGHDNLYWYRRVMGKEIKFLLHFVKESKQDESGMPNNRFLAERTGGTYSTLKVQPAELEDSGVYFCASSQDGGSSGYTFGSGTRLTVV.

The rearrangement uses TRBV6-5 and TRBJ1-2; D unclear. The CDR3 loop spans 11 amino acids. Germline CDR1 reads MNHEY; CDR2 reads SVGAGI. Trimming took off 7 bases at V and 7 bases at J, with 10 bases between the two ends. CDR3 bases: TGTGCCAGCAACTCGGGGTTTGGCTACACCTTC. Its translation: CASNSGFGYTF.

Here the CDR3 reads CATSDVDRGNYGYTF. CDR3 DNA: TGTGCCACCAGTGACGTAGACAGGGGGAACTATGGCTACACCTTC. The chain combines TRBV24-1 with TRBJ1-2; 9 bases map to TRBD1. In germline, CDR1 is KGHDR, CDR2 SFDVKD. This CDR3 spans 15 amino acids. V dropped 4 bases and J dropped 2; count of bases not matched to a gene: 4.

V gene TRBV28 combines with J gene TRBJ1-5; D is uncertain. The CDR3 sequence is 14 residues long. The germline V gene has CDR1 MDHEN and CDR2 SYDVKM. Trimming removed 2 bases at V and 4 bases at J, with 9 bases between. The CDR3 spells CASSLNGGNQPQHF. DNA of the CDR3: TGTGCCAGCAGTTTAAATGGAGGGAATCAGCCCCAGCATTTT.

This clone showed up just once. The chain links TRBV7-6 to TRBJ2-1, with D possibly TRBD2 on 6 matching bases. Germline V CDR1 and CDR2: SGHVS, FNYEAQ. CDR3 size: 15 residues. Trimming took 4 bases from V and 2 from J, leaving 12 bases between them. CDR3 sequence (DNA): TGTGCCAGCAGCTGGCCGGGACTGGCCTACAATGAGCAGTTCTTC. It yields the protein CASSWPGLAYNEQFF.

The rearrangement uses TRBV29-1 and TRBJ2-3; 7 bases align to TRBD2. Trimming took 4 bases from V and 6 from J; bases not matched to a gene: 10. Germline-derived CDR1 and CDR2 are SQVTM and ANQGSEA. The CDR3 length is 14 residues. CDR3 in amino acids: CSVGAGTPVDTQYF. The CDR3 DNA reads TGCAGCGTTGGAGCGGGGACCCCAGTTGATACGCAGTATTTT.

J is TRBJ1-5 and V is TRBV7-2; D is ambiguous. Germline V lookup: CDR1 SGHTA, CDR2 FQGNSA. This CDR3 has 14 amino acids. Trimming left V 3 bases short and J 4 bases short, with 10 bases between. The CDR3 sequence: CASSFRFENQPQHF. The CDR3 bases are TGTGCCAGCAGCTTTCGGTTTGAGAATCAGCCCCAGCATTTT.

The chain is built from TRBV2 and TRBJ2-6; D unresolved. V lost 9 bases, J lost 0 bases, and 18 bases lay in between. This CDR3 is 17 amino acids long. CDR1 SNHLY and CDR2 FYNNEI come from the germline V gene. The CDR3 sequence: CARRKEQSYSGANVLTF. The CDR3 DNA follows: TGTGCCAGAAGGAAGGAACAGTCCTACTCTGGGGCCAACGTCCTGACTTTC.

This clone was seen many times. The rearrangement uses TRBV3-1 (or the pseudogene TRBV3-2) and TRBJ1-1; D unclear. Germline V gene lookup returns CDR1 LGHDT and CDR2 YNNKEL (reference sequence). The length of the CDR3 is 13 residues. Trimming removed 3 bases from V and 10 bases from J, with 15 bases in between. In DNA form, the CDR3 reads TGTGCCAGCAGCCATTCTCCAAGCTATTCAGCTTTCTTT. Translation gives CASSHSPSYSAFF.

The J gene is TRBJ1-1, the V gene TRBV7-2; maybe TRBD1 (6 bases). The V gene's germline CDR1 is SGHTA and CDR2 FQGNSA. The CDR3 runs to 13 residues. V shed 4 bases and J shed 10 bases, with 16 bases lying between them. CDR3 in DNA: TGTGCCAGCAGCTCGCGGACAGAGGCTGGAGCTTTCTTT. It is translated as CASSSRTEAGAFF.

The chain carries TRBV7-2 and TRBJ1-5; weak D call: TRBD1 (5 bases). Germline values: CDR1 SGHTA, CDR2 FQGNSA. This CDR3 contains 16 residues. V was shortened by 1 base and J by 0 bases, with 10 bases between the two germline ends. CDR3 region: CASSLGRGVSNQPQHF. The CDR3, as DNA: TGTGCCAGCAGCTTAGGTCGGGGGGTTAGCAATCAGCCCCAGCATTTT. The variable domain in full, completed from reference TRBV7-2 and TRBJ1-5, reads GAGVSQSPSNKVTEKGKDVELRCDPISGHTALYWYRQSLGQGLEFLIYFQGNSAPDKSGLPSDRFSAERTGGSVSTLTIQRTQQEDSAVYLCASSLGRGVSNQPQHFGDGTRLSIL.

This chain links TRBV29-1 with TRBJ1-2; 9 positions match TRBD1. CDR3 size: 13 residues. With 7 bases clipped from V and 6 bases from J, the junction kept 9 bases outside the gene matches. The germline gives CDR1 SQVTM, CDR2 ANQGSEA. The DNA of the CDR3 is TGCAGCGCCGGGGACAGGGTAGGGGATGGCTACACCTTC. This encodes CSAGDRVGDGYTF.

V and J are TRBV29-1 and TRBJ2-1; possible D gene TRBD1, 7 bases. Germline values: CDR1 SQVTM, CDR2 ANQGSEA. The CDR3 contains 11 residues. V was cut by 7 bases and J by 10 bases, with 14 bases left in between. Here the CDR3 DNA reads TGCAGCGGGCGGACAGGAGGGGAGCAGTTCTTC. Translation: CSGRTGGEQFF.

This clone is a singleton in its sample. The CDR3 loop reads CASSQDSGAVAEAFF. Here the CDR3 DNA reads TGCGCCAGCAGCCAAGATTCAGGGGCAGTTGCTGAAGCTTTCTTT. V gene TRBV4-3 combines with J gene TRBJ1-1, with a tentative D call TRBD1 (6 bases). This CDR3 region has 15 residues. Germline loops: CDR1 LGHNA, CDR2 YSLEER. The ends were cut back, 0 bases at V and 6 bases at J, with 14 bases in the middle.

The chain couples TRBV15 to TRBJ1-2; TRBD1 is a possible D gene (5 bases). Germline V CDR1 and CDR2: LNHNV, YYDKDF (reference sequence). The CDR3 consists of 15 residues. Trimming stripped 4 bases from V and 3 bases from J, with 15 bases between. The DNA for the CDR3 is TGTGCCACCAGCACATCACAGGAAATTGACTATGGCTACACCTTC. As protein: CATSTSQEIDYGYTF.

This CDR3 is CASSRDRVATEAFF. The CDR3 coding sequence is TGTGCCAGCAGCCGGGACAGGGTTGCCACTGAAGCTTTCTTT. This chain joins TRBV7-3 and TRBJ1-1; 9 bases fit TRBD1. V shed 5 bases and J 4 bases; nucleotides not matched to a gene: 5. The CDR3 runs to 14 residues. The germline gives CDR1 SGHTA, CDR2 FQGTGA.